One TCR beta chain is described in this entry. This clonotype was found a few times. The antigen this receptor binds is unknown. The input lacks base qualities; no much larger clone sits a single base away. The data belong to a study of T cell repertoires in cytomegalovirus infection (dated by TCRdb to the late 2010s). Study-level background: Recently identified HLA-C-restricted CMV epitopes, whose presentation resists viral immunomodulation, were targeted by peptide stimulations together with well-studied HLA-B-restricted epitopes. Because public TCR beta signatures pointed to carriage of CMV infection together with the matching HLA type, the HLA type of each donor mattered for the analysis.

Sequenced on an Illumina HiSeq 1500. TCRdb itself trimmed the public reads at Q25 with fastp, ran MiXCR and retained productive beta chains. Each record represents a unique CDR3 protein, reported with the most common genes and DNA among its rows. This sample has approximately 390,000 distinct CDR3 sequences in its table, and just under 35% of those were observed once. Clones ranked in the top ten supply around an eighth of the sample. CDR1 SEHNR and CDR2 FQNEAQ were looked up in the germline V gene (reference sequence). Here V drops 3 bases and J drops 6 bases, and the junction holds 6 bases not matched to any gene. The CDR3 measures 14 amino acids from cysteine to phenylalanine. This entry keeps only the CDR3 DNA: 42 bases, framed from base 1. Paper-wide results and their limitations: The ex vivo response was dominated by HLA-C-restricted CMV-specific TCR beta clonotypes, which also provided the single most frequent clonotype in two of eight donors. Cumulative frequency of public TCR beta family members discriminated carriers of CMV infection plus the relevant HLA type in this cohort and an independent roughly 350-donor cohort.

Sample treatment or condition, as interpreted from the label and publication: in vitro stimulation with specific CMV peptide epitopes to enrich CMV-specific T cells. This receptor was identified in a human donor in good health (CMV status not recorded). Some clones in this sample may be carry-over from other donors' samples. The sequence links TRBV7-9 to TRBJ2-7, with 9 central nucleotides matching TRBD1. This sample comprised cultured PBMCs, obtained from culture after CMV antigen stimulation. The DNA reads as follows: TGTGCCAGCAGCTTCGGGACAGGGTCCCCCGAGCAGTACTTC. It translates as CASSFGTGSPEQYF.